These 5 T cell receptor beta chains came from one sample sequenced in a study of blood T cells in healthy people across ages. It was with a sample-barcoded 5' primer and a J-beta primer mix that a second PCR of about 6 to 12 cycles was run. Each CDR3 protein is one row after TCRdb ran MiXCR on the 5' RACE reads. The table records approximately 770,000 distinct CDR3 sequences, 58% of them present only once. Sequenced sample: blood. All receptors derive from a man under 40 in good health.

This clonotype showed up just a few times. V gene TRBV27 combines with J gene TRBJ1-1; D ambiguous. The germline V and J ends were trimmed by 6 bases and 6 bases, with 20 bases remaining between them. Germline values: CDR1 MNHEY, CDR2 SMNVEV (reference sequence). The CDR3 has 15 amino acids. DNA for the CDR3: TGTGCCAGCAGCCTATCGGGGAAAGGTTACCCTGAAGCTTTCTTT. Protein product: CASSLSGKGYPEAFF.

The V and J genes are TRBV9 and TRBJ2-7; TRBD2 is a possible D gene (6 bases). V shed 2 bases and J shed 7 bases, with 22 bases lying between them. Per the germline V gene, CDR1 is SGDLS and CDR2 is YYNGEE. The CDR3 spans 16 residues. CDR3 sequence (DNA): TGTGCCAGCAGCGTTAGACTAGTCAGCTCCTACAATGAGCAGTACTTC. This sequence encodes CASSVRLVSSYNEQYF.

This clonotype was recorded once. The chain carries TRBV20-1 and TRBJ2-7; D unresolved. The DNA end is more similar to TRBJ2-4, so the J call may be wrong. The germline V gene encodes CDR1 DFQATT and CDR2 SNEGSKA (reference sequence). The CDR3 is made up of 12 amino acids. This chain's CDR3 is CSARWQENIQYF. CDR3 sequence (DNA): TGCAGTGCTAGGTGGCAGGAAAACATTCAGTACTTC.

Concerning this clonotype itself: This CDR3 fails to terminate in the conserved phenylalanine or tryptophan, so it likely reflects a read error. The CDR3: CASSSDGVAKNIQYY. Here the CDR3 DNA reads TGTGCCAGCAGCTCCGACGGAGTAGCCAAAAACATTCAGTACTAC. The rearrangement joins TRBV7-9 to TRBJ2-7; no clear D gene. Matching the DNA end better, TRBJ2-4 makes the J call doubtful. Germline V lookup: CDR1 SEHNR, CDR2 FQNEAQ (reference sequence). The CDR3 is 15 amino acids.

This clonotype has more than one count but fewer than ten. V usage is TRBV20-1 and J usage is TRBJ2-5; D is ambiguous. Germline assignment: CDR1 DFQATT and CDR2 SNEGSKA (reference sequence). This CDR3 has 16 amino acids. Trimming left V 0 bases short and J 1 base short, with 15 bases between. DNA of the CDR3: TGCAGTGCTAGAGACGAAAGGTTCTCCCCCCAAGAGACCCAGTACTTC. Protein: CSARDERFSPQETQYF.